This TCR beta chain was captured in a study of blood T cell repertoires in COVID-19 (dated by TCRdb to about 2020). General notes on the study: Recovered participants in ImmuneRACE Cohort 3 were defined as having two consecutive negative NP/OP PCR tests, clearance from a healthcare professional, or resolution of symptoms. The prospective study material was composed of cDNA or gDNA derived from T cells, B-cell-depleted T cells, or PBMCs. Where available, HLA class I and class II types were obtained from metadata supplied by the sample provider rather than from assay-based typing. A freely available public database, intended as a resource for researchers studying the immune response to SARS-CoV-2, is where the repertoires were released. Samples came from the ongoing ImmuneRACE study (first 160 participants) plus 1,254 subjects from 6 global collaborators. A de-identified subject ID, COVID-19 status, age in years and sex were almost always included in the sample metadata. Subjects who had been exposed to COVID-19, were actively infected with it, or had recovered from it provided the deeply sampled blood TCRbeta repertoires that made up the dataset. The collaborator samples originated in the United States, Italy and Spain and spanned the acute and convalescent phases of COVID-19.

The immunoSEQ Assay, a bias-controlled multiplex PCR, was used to amplify TCRbeta CDR3 regions from genomic DNA. The authors processed their data as follows. The number of nucleated cells in each sample was estimated by amplification of reference gene primers within the assay. To quantify the absolute abundance of each unique TCRbeta CDR3 rearrangement, sequence reads were collapsed and filtered. For each sample, productive Simpson clonality was calculated as the square root of Simpson's diversity index over productive rearrangements. TCRdb's version of the immuneACCESS table is confined to in-frame rearrangements and falls short of the full clone set. An unresolved V gene accounts for under half of the shortfall where checked; the remainder is of unknown origin. The V and J calls and clone size are taken from that table; D and trimming were inferred from the DNA. The sample yields about 400,000 clones; about 89% were counted once. About 2.1% of the sample lies in the top ten.

What the work shows at the level of the full study, not this receptor alone: The amount of clinical and demographic metadata varied by source and participant and was provided uncurated.

Points on this clone: Its target antigen remains unknown. It has no much larger one-base neighbor in the sample; base qualities were not kept.

Between the V and J ends, shortened by 1 base and 4 bases respectively, the junction contains 17 bases. The CDR3 has 18 amino acids, counting the end cysteine and phenylalanine. The kept DNA is CDR3 alone, 54 bases in frame from the first base. Participants in the prospective study were aged about 18 to 95 years, lived in under 30 United States geographic areas, and enrolled through a virtual design. In the prospective study, cohorts were assigned on the basis of participant-reported clinical history obtained from a screening survey and a study questionnaire. In the prospective study, whole blood, serum and a nasopharyngeal or oropharyngeal swab were collected from each participant by mobile phlebotomists. Over a roughly 2-month period, participants in the prospective study had the option of providing additional blood draws and questionnaires. Before DNA extraction, prospective study blood samples were shipped either frozen or at room temperature.

The chain links TRBV23-1 with TRBJ1-6; the D gene cannot be resolved reliably. TRBV23-1 is an open reading frame whose function is uncertain. The sequence was obtained from a middle-aged man in a cohort exposed to, infected with or recovered from COVID-19 (not recorded which). Sequencing was done on a sample of PBMCs or T cells enriched from blood (not recorded which). The CDR3 corresponds to CASSQYLWEIPYNSPLHF. The nucleotide sequence reads TGCGCCAGCAGTCAATATTTATGGGAGATCCCTTATAATTCACCCCTCCACTTT.